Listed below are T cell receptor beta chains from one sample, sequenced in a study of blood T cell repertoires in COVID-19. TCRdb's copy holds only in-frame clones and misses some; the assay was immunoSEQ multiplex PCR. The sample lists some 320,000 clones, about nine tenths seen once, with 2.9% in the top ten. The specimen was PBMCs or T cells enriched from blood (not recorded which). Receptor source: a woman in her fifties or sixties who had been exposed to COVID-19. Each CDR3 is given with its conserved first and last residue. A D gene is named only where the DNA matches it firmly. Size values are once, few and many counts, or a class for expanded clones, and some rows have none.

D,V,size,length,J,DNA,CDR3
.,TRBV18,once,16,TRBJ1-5,TGTGCCAGCTCGCCCGCGGGGACCCAGGGTAATCAGCCCCAGCATTTT,CASSPAGTQGNQPQHF
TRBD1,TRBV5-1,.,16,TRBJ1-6,TGCGCCAGCAGCTTGAGGCAGGGGGGAGCGAATTCACCCCTCCACTTT,CASSLRQGGANSPLHF
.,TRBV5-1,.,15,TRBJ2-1,TGCGCCAGCAGCTTGTTACAGTTTACCTACAATGAGCAGTTCTTC,CASSLLQFTYNEQFF
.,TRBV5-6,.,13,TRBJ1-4,TGTGCCAGCAGCTTGGCCGGGAATGAAAAACTGTTTTTT,CASSLAGNEKLFF
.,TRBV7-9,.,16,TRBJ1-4,TGTGCCAGCAGCGCGAGGACTAACTCGTTGGGTGAAAAACTGTTTTTT,CASSARTNSLGEKLFF
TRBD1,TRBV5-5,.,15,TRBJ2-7,TGTGCCAGCAGCTCACAGGGACAGGGGGTCTACGAGCAGTACTTC,CASSSQGQGVYEQYF
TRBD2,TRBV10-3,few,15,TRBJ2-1,TGTGCCATCAGGGGGGAGGGGCCGTCCTACAATGAGCAGTTCTTC,CAIRGEGPSYNEQFF
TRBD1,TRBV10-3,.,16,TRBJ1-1,TGTGCCATCAGAGGTGGTCAGGCAGGGGGTAACACTGAAGCTTTCTTT,CAIRGGQAGGNTEAFF
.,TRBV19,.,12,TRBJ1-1,TGTGCCAGTAGTTGGGGAGTCACTGAAGCTTTCTTT,CASSWGVTEAFF
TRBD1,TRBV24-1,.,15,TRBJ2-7,TGTGCCACCAGTGACGGGGACAGGGTTAAATACGAGCAGTACTTC,CATSDGDRVKYEQYF
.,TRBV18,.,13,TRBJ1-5,TGTGCCAGCTCACTTCGGGATGATCAGCCCCAGCATTTT,CASSLRDDQPQHF
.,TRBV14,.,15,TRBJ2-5,TGTGCCAGCAGCCAAGGGAATACGAGGGTTGAGACCCAGTACTTC,CASSQGNTRVETQYF
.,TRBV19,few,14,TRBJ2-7,TGTGCCAGTAGTATAAACCCAGGGTCCTACGAGCAGTACTTC,CASSINPGSYEQYF
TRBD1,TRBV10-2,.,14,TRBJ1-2,TGCGCCAGCAGCCCCGGGACAGGAAACTATGGCTACACCTTC,CASSPGTGNYGYTF
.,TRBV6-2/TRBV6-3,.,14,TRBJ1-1,TGTGCCAGCAGTTTAGACAGACTGAACACTGAAGCTTTCTTT,CASSLDRLNTEAFF
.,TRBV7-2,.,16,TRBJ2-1,TGTGCCAGCAGCCCAAACAGATTGGGCTCCTACAATGAGCAGTTCTTC,CASSPNRLGSYNEQFF